The present T cell receptor (beta chain) was sequenced within a study of T-cell memory formation after mild COVID-19. V was pared by 2 bases and J by 3 bases, with 8 bases between. The CDR3 runs to 13 residues. Germline-derived CDR1 and CDR2 are GTSNPN and SVGIG (reference sequence). TCRdb processed the 5' RACE reads anew with MiXCR; each CDR3 protein has one entry. The sample has about 450,000 distinct CDR3 sequences; more than 20% are singletons. The specimen was PBMCs or a T cell subset sorted from them (not recorded which). The source of this sequence is an adult woman who had mild COVID-19 (a few samples of this study predate the infection). Cell type and time point are not known. The chain employs TRBV30 and TRBJ1-5, with D possibly matching TRBD1 (6 bases). CDR3 sequence reads: CAWSRDTNQPQHF. The CDR3, as DNA: TGTGCCTGGAGTCGGGACACCAATCAGCCCCAGCATTTT.